This T cell receptor (beta chain) was obtained from a study of STAT5B mutations in CD4+ large granular lymphocyte leukemia (dated by TCRdb to 2021 to 2024). As for the study more broadly: When cryopreserved patient cells were available, CD8+ cells were first depleted, and selection with anti-CD4 microbeads was then performed. The TCRbeta repertoires of CD4+ T-cell large granular lymphocyte leukemia patients were compared with the TCRbeta repertoires of healthy blood donors. Flow cytometry performed on FACSCanto II or FACSVerse showed that the purified fractions had more than 95% purity among lymphocytes. What the authors observed across the whole study: Greater clonality appeared to be present in CD4-sorted patient repertoires than in healthy CD4+ repertoires, and the difference was retained after the putative leukemic clones were removed. Main leukemic clonotypes were private to each patient, although roughly 25% of the main leukemic clonotypes were found at low frequency in the non-leukemic repertoires of other patients. Patient cell sources were heterogeneous, and only five to seven CD4-sorted patient samples entered the clonality comparison with healthy controls. Enrichment of TRBV06-family usage was observed among the top patient clones (8/27) relative to healthy controls (2/35). The data were not HLA-matched, and the relatively small sample size could explain the higher clonality seen in CD4+ compared with CD8+ T-LGLL.

The immunoSEQ assay at survey resolution was applied to genomic DNA for sequencing of TCRbeta rearrangements. The authors processed their data as follows. Any clonotype making up more than 5% of the repertoire was considered a putative leukemic clone, which gave more than 55 such clones in about 30 patients. A lowest detectable productive clonotype frequency of 2.59 x 10-5 was observed in the TCR sequencing data. Only productive TCRbeta rearrangements, defined as complete and in-frame sequences, were included in the analyses. Clonality for each sample was calculated as Simpson clonality in the immunoSEQ Analyzer version 3.0. Clones were grouped by frequency into very rare, small, medium, large (1-20%) or hyperexpanded (>20%) categories. OLGA 1.2.3 estimated generation probabilities, VDJtools produced V-gene circos plots, VDJdb was queried for specificities, and GLIPH identified CDR3 motifs. TCRdb limited this immuneACCESS table to in-frame rearrangements with V and J called. A share of clones is missing; checked studies link under half to unresolved V genes, and the rest is unexplained. That table is the source of V, J and clone size, and D and trimming were worked out from the DNA. The sample table holds around 9,000 clones, of which roughly four fifths were seen once. The leading ten clones occupy about 64% of the sample.

This clone was detected once. The antigen it recognizes is unknown. Base qualities are missing; no much larger clone stands one base away. The CDR1 and CDR2 encoded by the germline V gene are MGHRA and YSYEKL. The germline ends are 16 bases apart after V is trimmed by 7 bases and J by 0 bases. The CDR3 runs 15 amino acids, cysteine and phenylalanine included. Only CDR3 DNA is held: 45 bases, read in frame from base 1. CD4+ T-LGLL patients were recruited from hematology units in Padova (Italy), Helsinki (Finland) and Shinshu (Japan). Depending on what sample material was available, patient samples were either unselected PBMC or bead-purified CD4+, CD4+CD8+, CD57+ or CD56+ fractions. Patient TCRbeta data were integrated with somatic STAT5B mutation profiles obtained by deep amplicon sequencing of the same DNA. All TCR-sequenced material derived from peripheral blood: patient blood samples and healthy donor buffy coats. Peripheral blood mononuclear cells were isolated by Ficoll-Hypaque gradient centrifugation. Genomic DNA was extracted with the Gentra Puregene Cell and Tissue kit and quantified on a Qubit 2.0 fluorometer.

In this chain, TRBV4-1 is recombined with TRBJ2-7; TRBD2 might be the D gene, on 6 matching bases. Input material: PBMCs. The sequence was obtained from a man in his 60s with CD4+ T-cell large granular lymphocyte leukemia. The CDR3: CASTLTPGVSYEQYF. The nucleotide sequence is TGCGCCAGCACCCTAACCCCGGGGGTCTCCTACGAGCAGTACTTC.